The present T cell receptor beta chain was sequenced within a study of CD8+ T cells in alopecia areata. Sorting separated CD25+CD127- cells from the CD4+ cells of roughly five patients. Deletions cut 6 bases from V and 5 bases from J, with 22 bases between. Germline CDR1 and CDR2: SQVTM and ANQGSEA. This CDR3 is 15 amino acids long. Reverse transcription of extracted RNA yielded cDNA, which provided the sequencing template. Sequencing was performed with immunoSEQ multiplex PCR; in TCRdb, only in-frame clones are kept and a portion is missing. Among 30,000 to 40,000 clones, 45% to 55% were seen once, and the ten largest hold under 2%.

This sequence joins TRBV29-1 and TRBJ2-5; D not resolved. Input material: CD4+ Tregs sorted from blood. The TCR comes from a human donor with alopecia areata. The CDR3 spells CSVSGYLSSLETQYF. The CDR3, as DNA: TGCAGCGTATCGGGTTACCTGTCCAGCCTGGAGACCCAGTACTTC.